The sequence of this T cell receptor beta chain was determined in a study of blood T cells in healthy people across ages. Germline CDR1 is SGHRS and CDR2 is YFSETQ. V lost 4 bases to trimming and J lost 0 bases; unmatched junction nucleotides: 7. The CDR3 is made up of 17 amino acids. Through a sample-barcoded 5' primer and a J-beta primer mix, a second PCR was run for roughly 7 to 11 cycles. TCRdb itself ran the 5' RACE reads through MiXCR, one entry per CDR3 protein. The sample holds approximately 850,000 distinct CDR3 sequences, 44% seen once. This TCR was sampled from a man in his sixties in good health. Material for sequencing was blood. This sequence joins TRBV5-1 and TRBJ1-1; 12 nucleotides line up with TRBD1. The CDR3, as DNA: TGCGCCAGCAGCCAGGGACAGGGGGCTAGGATGAACACTGAAGCTTTCTTT. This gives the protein CASSQGQGARMNTEAFF.